This passage covers 23 T cell receptor beta chains from one sample sequenced in a study of Ad26.COV2.S vaccination and SARS-CoV-2 variants. The treatment denotes: some 19 received Ad26.COV2.S at low or high dose, single or two shots; about 5 received placebo; per-sample allocation not given. It was on day 63 after the first vaccine or placebo injection that samples were taken. This table comes from immunoSEQ multiplex PCR, and its TCRdb copy is limited to in-frame clones, with some not included. The table includes around 270,000 clones, approximately 88% detected once. Source: peripheral blood, taken in a trial of Ad26.COV2.S vaccine versus placebo. These receptors all come from a person between 18 and 59 years old who received the Ad26.COV2.S COVID-19 vaccine or a placebo.

The V call is TRBV18, the J call TRBJ2-6; the D is unclear. V lost 0 bases and J 0 bases, leaving 6 bases between the germline ends. The CDR3 runs 16 residues. Germline lookup yields CDR1 KGHSH and CDR2 LQKENI. In DNA, the CDR3 is TGTGCCAGCTCACCACCGACCCTCTCTGGGGCCAACGTCCTGACTTTC. It translates to CASSPPTLSGANVLTF.

V gene TRBV3-1 (or the pseudogene TRBV3-2) combines with J gene TRBJ1-1; no definite D call. Germline loops: CDR1 LGHDT, CDR2 YNNKEL (reference sequence). This CDR3 contains 12 residues. Trimming took off 9 bases at V and 2 bases at J, with 10 bases between the two ends. The CDR3 loop reads CARGCGNTEAFF. In nucleotides, the CDR3 is TGTGCCAGGGGTTGTGGTAACACTGAAGCTTTCTTT.

The CDR3 sequence: CARSLAHIWDRAYSNQPQHF. DNA of the CDR3: TGTGCCAGAAGCTTAGCCCACATCTGGGACAGGGCTTATAGCAATCAGCCCCAGCATTTT. This sequence joins TRBV7-5 and TRBJ1-5; TRBD1 was called by the table and not checked on the DNA. TRBV7-5 represents a pseudogene. This CDR3 spans 20 amino acids.

The gene calls are TRBV6-6 and TRBJ1-4; 9 bases fit TRBD1. The germline CDR1 and CDR2 sequences are MNHNY and SVGAGI (reference sequence). The CDR3 is 14 amino acids. V shed 6 bases, J shed 8 bases, and the junction held 7 bases outside the gene matches. DNA of the CDR3: TGTGCCAGCAGCCGGACAGGGGCGGAAGAAAAACTGTTTTTT. It specifies CASSRTGAEEKLFF.

This clone was recorded only once. CDR3: CASSYSPRQGTNQPQHF. Written as DNA, the CDR3 is TGTGCCAGCAGCTACTCCCCGAGACAGGGGACCAATCAGCCCCAGCATTTT. The chain joins TRBV7-8 to TRBJ1-5, with TRBD1 identical over 8 bases. V lost 4 bases and J lost 3; bases outside the gene matches: 11. This CDR3 contains 17 residues. Germline CDR1 SGHVS, CDR2 FQNEAQ.

This clone was recorded only once. The rearrangement links TRBV9 to TRBJ2-3, with 7 bases identical to TRBD2. Germline loops: CDR1 SGDLS, CDR2 YYNGEE. The J segment lost 0 bases and the V segment lost 4 bases, leaving 8 bases of the junction unmatched. There are 16 residues in the CDR3. The CDR3 is CASSSQGTTSTDTQYF. The CDR3 DNA reads as TGTGCCAGCAGCTCTCAAGGGACTACCAGCACAGATACGCAGTATTTT. The full variable domain, in which reference TRBV9 and TRBJ2-3 provide the parts outside the CDR3, is DSGVTQTPKHLITATGQRVTLRCSPRSGDLSVYWYQQSLDQGLQFLIQYYNGEERAKGNILERFSAQQFPDLHSELNLSSLELGDSALYFCASSSQGTTSTDTQYFGPGTRLTVL.

This chain uses TRBV24-1 with TRBJ1-2; tentatively, D is TRBD1 (5 bases). Germline loops: CDR1 KGHDR, CDR2 SFDVKD. The CDR3 has 11 amino acids. The ends were cut back, 2 bases at V and 8 bases at J, with 5 bases in the middle. Here the CDR3 reads CATSDWDGYTF. The DNA of the CDR3 is TGTGCCACCAGTGATTGGGACGGCTACACCTTC.

The gene calls are TRBV5-4 and TRBJ2-5; maybe TRBD1 (6 bases). Germline-derived CDR1 and CDR2 are SGHNT and YYREEE (reference sequence). Trimming shortened V by 5 bases and J by 0 bases, and 20 bases separated the two germline ends. CDR3 length: 17 amino acids. Here the CDR3 DNA reads TGTGCCAGCAGGGGCGGTGGCCCAGGGGCGTACCAAGAGACCCAGTACTTC. Protein sequence: CASRGGGPGAYQETQYF.

CDR3 bases: TGTGCCTCTAGGCAGGGGAACTATGGCTACACCTTC. Its translation is CASRQGNYGYTF. The chain is built from TRBV7-2 and TRBJ1-2; TRBD1 is a possible D gene (6 bases). The CDR3 spans 12 residues. CDR1 SGHTA and CDR2 FQGNSA come from the germline V gene. V lost 11 bases and J lost 2, with 12 bases in between.

V usage is TRBV21-1 and J usage is TRBJ1-4. TRBV21-1 is assigned pseudogene status. The CDR3 covers 15 residues. DNA for the CDR3: TGTGCTAGCAGCAAAACCGGGCCGATTAATGAAAAACTGTTTTTT. Protein sequence: CASSKTGPINEKLFF.

The V call is TRBV7-9, the J call TRBJ1-4; TRBD1 aligns across 7 bases. The V segment lost 3 bases and the J segment 4 bases; nucleotides outside the gene matches: 5. The CDR3 contains 15 residues. Germline CDR1 SEHNR, CDR2 FQNEAQ (reference sequence). The CDR3 loop is CASSFEQGLNEKLFF. In DNA form, the CDR3 reads TGTGCCAGCAGCTTTGAACAGGGGCTTAATGAAAAACTGTTTTTT. Together with reference TRBV7-9 and TRBJ1-4, the CDR3 gives the full variable domain: DTGVSQNPRHKITKRGQNVTFRCDPISEHNRLYWYRQTLGQGPEFLTYFQNEAQLEKSRLLSDRFSAERPKGSFSTLEIQRTEQGDSAMYLCASSFEQGLNEKLFFGSGTQLSVL.

The V call is TRBV7-9, the J call TRBJ1-6; 8 positions match TRBD1. V shed 5 bases, J shed 6 bases, and the junction held 12 bases outside the gene matches. Germline assignment: CDR1 SEHNR and CDR2 FQNEAQ (reference sequence). CDR3 size: 17 residues. This CDR3 is CASSQRQGHYPNSPLHF. The CDR3 nucleotides read TGTGCCAGCAGCCAACGACAGGGGCACTATCCTAATTCACCCCTCCACTTT.

J is TRBJ1-5 and V is TRBV7-9; D may be TRBD1 (6 bases). CDR3 length: 15 amino acids. Germline CDR1 reads SEHNR; CDR2 reads FQNEAQ (reference sequence). V gave up 5 bases and J gave up 0 bases, with 11 bases separating them. CDR3 coding DNA: TGTGCCAGCAGCGTAGGGACATATAGCAATCAGCCCCAGCATTTT. This gives the protein CASSVGTYSNQPQHF.

The chain recombines TRBV6-2 or TRBV6-3 with TRBJ2-1; D is unresolved. Per germline, CDR1 MNHEY and CDR2 SVGEGT. The CDR3 runs to 11 residues. V dropped 4 bases and J dropped 9 bases, with 7 bases sitting between them. Here the CDR3 reads CASSFLAEQFF. CDR3 nucleotide sequence: TGTGCCAGCAGTTTTCTGGCTGAGCAGTTCTTC.

The rearrangement uses TRBV7-9 and TRBJ1-5, with TRBD1 matching over 9 bases. V shed 5 bases and J 9 bases; nucleotides not matched to a gene: 17. The germline CDR1 and CDR2 sequences are SEHNR and FQNEAQ (reference sequence). This CDR3 region has 17 residues. The CDR3 DNA is TGTGCCAGCAGCACGTCAACCGGGACAGGGAAGATCTCGCCCCAGCATTTT. Protein: CASSTSTGTGKISPQHF.

V usage is TRBV7-9 and J usage is TRBJ2-1; D is undetermined. The CDR3 has 14 amino acids. Germline CDR1 is SEHNR and CDR2 is FQNEAQ (reference sequence). Trimming stripped 3 bases from V and 7 bases from J, with 13 bases between. The CDR3 here is CASSFTTDENEQFF. The CDR3 DNA follows: TGTGCCAGCAGCTTTACCACAGACGAGAATGAGCAGTTCTTC.

The sample holds one count of this clone. The chain uses TRBV7-9 and TRBJ2-1; TRBD2 is a possible D gene (5 bases). Germline lookup yields CDR1 SEHNR and CDR2 FQNEAQ (reference sequence). Trimming took off 1 base at V and 5 bases at J, with 9 bases between the two ends. CDR3 length: 14 residues. The CDR3 sequence is CASSLEVANNEQFF. As DNA, the CDR3 is TGTGCCAGCAGCTTAGAGGTAGCGAACAATGAGCAGTTCTTC.

The rearrangement links TRBV30 to TRBJ1-1; D unclear. V was trimmed by 2 bases and J by 6 bases, leaving 10 bases between them. The CDR3 covers 12 residues. Germline V gene lookup returns CDR1 GTSNPN and CDR2 SVGIG (reference sequence). CDR3 in DNA: TGTGCCTGGAGTCCTCTGGGAGCTGAAGCTTTCTTT. Translating it yields CAWSPLGAEAFF.

The V and J genes are TRBV11-2 and TRBJ2-1, with 15 bases lining up with TRBD2. The CDR3 has 14 residues. With 1 base clipped from V and 13 bases from J, the junction kept 2 bases outside the gene matches. The germline gives CDR1 SGHAT, CDR2 FQNNGV. The CDR3 is CASSLGTSGRAQFF. CDR3 in DNA: TGTGCCAGCAGCTTAGGGACTAGCGGGAGGGCTCAGTTCTTC.

The CDR3 nucleotides are TGTGCCAGCAGCTTGGGGCAGGAGGGGATGGAGGCCCAGTACTTC. This encodes CASSLGQEGMEAQYF. The rearrangement uses TRBV11-1 and TRBJ2-5; TRBD2 is a possible D gene (6 bases). Trimming left V 3 bases short and J 9 bases short, with 20 bases between. This CDR3 has 15 amino acids. In germline, CDR1 is SGHAT, CDR2 FQDESV (reference sequence).

This sequence joins TRBV6-5 and TRBJ1-2, with TRBD1 matching 9 bases. After removal of 5 bases from V and 5 bases from J, the junction contained 6 bases not matched to a gene. CDR3 length equals 14 residues. The V gene's germline CDR1 is MNHEY and CDR2 SVGAGI. CDR3 sequence (DNA): TGTGCCAGCAGTCCGCCGGGACAGGGATATGGCTACACCTTC. It specifies CASSPPGQGYGYTF.

The genes are TRBV18 and TRBJ2-5; 14 positions agree with TRBD2. The CDR3 loop spans 15 amino acids. Losses at the gene ends were 8 bases for V and 1 base for J; bases not matched to a gene: 3. CDR1 is KGHSH, CDR2 LQKENI, per germline. The chain's CDR3 is CASRGTSGSQETQYF. DNA for the CDR3: TGTGCCAGCCGAGGGACTAGCGGGAGCCAAGAGACCCAGTACTTC.

V usage is TRBV5-4 and J usage is TRBJ2-2; either TRBD1 or TRBD2 may fit D (6 bases each). Germline V gene data show CDR1 as SGHNT and CDR2 as YYREEE (reference sequence). The CDR3 has 16 amino acids. The V end was cut by 1 base, the J end by 9 bases, with 19 bases between. The CDR3 DNA is TGTGCCAGCAGCTTGAATGGAGGGGCTCAGGGGCGGGAGCTGTTTTTT. This encodes CASSLNGGAQGRELFF. Filled out from reference TRBV5-4 and TRBJ2-2, the complete variable domain reads ETGVTQSPTHLIKTRGQQVTLRCSSQSGHNTVSWYQQALGQGPQFIFQYYREEENGRGNFPPRFSGLQFPNYSSELNVNALELDDSALYLCASSLNGGAQGRELFFGEGSRLTVL.